Listed below are T cell receptor beta chains from one sample, sequenced in a study of shared clonotypes between healthy human individuals. The table came from immunoSEQ multiplex PCR; TCRdb's copy has only in-frame clones and leaves some out. The sample records 2 million to 2.5 million clones, about nine tenths being singletons. The sample taken for sequencing was naive CD4+ T cells from PBMCs. The origin of the receptors is a man between 18 and 35 years old in good health. Some clones in this sample may be carry-over from other donors' samples. The CDR3 runs from the conserved cysteine through the conserved F or W. A D gene is named only where the DNA matches it firmly. Clone size, where shown, is once, few, many, or a class for clones that have expanded.

J,V,size,D,CDR3,DNA
TRBJ2-5,TRBV18,-,-,CASSVLGETQYF,TGTGCCAGCTCAGTTCTCGGGGAGACCCAGTACTTC
TRBJ2-1,TRBV27,-,-,CASSIIPPSPSFRRDRRGEQFF,TGTGCCAGCAGTATCATCCCCCCCAGCCCCAGTTTTCGGCGGGACAGACGTGGTGAGCAGTTCTTC
TRBJ2-1,TRBV7-9,-,-,CASSLDGSAGFEQFF,TGTGCCAGCAGCTTAGACGGGTCCGCGGGATTTGAGCAGTTCTTC
TRBJ1-5,TRBV7-2,-,-,CASSLGRANQPQHF,TGTGCCAGCAGCTTAGGGAGGGCGAATCAGCCCCAGCATTTT
TRBJ2-4,TRBV18,once,-,CASSLGVGPAKNIQYF,TGTGCCAGCTCACTCGGGGTAGGTCCGGCCAAAAACATTCAGTACTTC
TRBJ2-7,TRBV28,-,-,CASSFPGALRYEQYF,TGTGCCAGCAGTTTCCCAGGGGCGCTTCGCTACGAGCAGTACTTC
TRBJ2-1,TRBV29-1,-,-,CSVEGIGNSFYYNEQFF,TGCAGCGTTGAAGGAATTGGGAACAGCTTCTACTACAATGAGCAGTTCTTC
TRBJ1-5,TRBV6-6,-,-,CASSPPRRNQPQHF,TGTGCCAGCAGCCCCCCTCGGAGGAATCAGCCCCAGCATTTT
TRBJ2-2,TRBV2,-,TRBD2,CASRLAGGPGELFF,TGTGCCAGCAGGCTAGCGGGAGGCCCCGGGGAGCTGTTTTTT
TRBJ2-1,TRBV6-6,-,-,CASSYTGGEQFF,TGTGCCAGCAGTTACACCGGTGGTGAGCAGTTCTTC
TRBJ2-3,TRBV7-3,once,TRBD1,CASSISGTGNSDTQYF,TGTGCCAGCAGCATTTCCGGGACAGGGAATTCAGATACGCAGTATTTT
TRBJ1-4,TRBV7-9,-,-,CASSLGSYATNEKLFF,TGTGCCAGCAGCTTGGGTTCGTATGCAACTAATGAAAAACTGTTTTTT
TRBJ2-2,TRBV11-1,-,TRBD2,CASSLGLAGAAGTGELFF,TGTGCCAGCAGCTTAGGGCTAGCGGGAGCCGCGGGTACCGGGGAGCTGTTTTTT
TRBJ1-3,TRBV4-1,once,-,CASSHNPTNSGNTIYF,TGCGCCAGCAGCCATAATCCGACCAACTCTGGAAACACCATATATTTT
TRBJ2-5,TRBV5-1,-,-,CASSLFLGASQETQYF,TGCGCCAGCAGCTTGTTTTTGGGAGCAAGCCAAGAGACCCAGTACTTC
TRBJ1-3,TRBV6-5,-,-,CASSSGAISGNTIYF,TGTGCCAGCAGCTCAGGGGCGATCTCTGGAAACACCATATATTTT